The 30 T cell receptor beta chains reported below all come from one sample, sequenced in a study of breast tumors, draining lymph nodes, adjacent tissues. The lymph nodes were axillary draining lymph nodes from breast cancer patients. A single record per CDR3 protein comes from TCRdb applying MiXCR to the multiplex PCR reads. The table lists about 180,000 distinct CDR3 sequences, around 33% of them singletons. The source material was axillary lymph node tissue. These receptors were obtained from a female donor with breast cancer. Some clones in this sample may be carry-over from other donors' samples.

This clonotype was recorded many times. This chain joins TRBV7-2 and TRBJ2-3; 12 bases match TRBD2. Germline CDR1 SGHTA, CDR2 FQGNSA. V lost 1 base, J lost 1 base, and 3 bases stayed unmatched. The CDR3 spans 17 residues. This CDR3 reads CASSLGRLAGGTDTQYF. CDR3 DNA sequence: TGTGCCAGCAGCTTAGGCAGACTAGCGGGGGGCACAGATACGCAGTATTTT.

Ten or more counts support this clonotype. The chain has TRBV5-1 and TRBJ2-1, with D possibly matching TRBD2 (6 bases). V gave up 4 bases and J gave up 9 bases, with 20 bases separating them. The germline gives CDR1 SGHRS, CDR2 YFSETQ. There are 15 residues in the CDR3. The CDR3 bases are TGCGCCAGCAGCACCGGGGACGGACCGCGGGGTGAGCAGTTCTTC. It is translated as CASSTGDGPRGEQFF.

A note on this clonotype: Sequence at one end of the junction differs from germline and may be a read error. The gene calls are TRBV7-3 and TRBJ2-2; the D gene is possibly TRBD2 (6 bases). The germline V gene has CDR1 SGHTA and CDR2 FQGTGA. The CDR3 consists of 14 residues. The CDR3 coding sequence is TGTGCCAGCAGCTTAGCGGGGAGCACCGGGGGGCTGTTTTTT. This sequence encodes CASSLAGSTGGLFF. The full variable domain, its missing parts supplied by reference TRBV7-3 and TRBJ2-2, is GAGVSQTPSNKVTEKGKYVELRCDPISGHTALYWYRQSLGQGPEFLIYFQGTGAADDSGLPNDRFFAVRPEGSVSTLKIQRTERGDSAVYLCASSLAGSTGGLFFGEGSRLTVL.

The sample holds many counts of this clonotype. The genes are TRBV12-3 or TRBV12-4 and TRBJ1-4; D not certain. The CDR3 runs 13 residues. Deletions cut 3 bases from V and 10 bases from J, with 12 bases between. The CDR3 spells CASSFDRRGKLFF. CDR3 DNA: TGTGCCAGCAGTTTTGACCGGCGCGGAAAACTGTTTTTT.

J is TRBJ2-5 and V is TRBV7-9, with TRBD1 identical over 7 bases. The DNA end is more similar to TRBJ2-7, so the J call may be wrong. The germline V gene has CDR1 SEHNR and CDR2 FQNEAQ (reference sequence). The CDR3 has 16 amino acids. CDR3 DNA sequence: TGTGCCAGCAGCTTAGCGGGCAGGGGGATCCCCTACGAGCAGTACTTC. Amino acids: CASSLAGRGIPYEQYF.

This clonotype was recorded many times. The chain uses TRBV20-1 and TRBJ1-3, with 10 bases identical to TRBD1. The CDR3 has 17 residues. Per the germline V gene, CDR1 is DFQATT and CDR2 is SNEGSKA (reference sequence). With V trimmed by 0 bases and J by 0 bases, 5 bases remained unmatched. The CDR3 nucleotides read TGCAGTGCTAGAGACTGGACAGGGGGATCCTCTGGAAACACCATATATTTT. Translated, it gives CSARDWTGGSSGNTIYF.

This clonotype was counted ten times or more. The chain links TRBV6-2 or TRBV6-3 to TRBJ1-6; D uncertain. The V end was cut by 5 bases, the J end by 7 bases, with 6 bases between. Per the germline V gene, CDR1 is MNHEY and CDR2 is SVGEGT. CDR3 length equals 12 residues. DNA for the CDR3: TGTGCCAGCAGTACGGGAAATTCACCCCTCCACTTT. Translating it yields CASSTGNSPLHF.

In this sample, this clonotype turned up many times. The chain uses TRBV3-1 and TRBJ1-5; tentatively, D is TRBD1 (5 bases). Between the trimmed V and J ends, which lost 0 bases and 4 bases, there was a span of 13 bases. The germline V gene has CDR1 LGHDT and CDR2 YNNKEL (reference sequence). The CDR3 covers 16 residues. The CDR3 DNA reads TGTGCCAGCAGCCAAGATAAGGGCCAGGGTAATCAGCCCCAGCATTTT. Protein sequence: CASSQDKGQGNQPQHF.

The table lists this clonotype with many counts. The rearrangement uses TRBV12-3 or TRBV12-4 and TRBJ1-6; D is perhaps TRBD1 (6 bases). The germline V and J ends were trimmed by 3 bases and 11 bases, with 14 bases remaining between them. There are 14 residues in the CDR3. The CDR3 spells CASSFNTGLTPLHF. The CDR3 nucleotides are TGTGCCAGCAGTTTCAACACAGGGCTTACACCCCTCCACTTT.

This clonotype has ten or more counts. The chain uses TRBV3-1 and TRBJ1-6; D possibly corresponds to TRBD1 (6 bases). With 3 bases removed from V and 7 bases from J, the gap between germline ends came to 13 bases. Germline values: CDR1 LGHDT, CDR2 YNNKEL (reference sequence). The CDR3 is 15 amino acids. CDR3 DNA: TGTGCCAGCAGCCATTGGGACAAAAGGAATTCACCCCTCCACTTT. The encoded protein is CASSHWDKRNSPLHF.

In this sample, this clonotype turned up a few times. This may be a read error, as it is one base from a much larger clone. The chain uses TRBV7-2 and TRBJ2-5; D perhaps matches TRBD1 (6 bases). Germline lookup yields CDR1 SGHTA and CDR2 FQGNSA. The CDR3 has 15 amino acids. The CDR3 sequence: CASSPQGFGVETQHF. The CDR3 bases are TGTGCCAGCAGCCCTCAGGGGTTCGGAGTAGAGACCCAGCACTTC.

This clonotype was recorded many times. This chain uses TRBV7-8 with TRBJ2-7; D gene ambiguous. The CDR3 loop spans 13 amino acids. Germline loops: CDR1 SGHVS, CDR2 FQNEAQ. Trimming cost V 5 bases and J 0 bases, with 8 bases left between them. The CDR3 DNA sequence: TGTGCCAGCAGCATAAGGTTCTCCTACGAGCAGTACTTC. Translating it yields CASSIRFSYEQYF.

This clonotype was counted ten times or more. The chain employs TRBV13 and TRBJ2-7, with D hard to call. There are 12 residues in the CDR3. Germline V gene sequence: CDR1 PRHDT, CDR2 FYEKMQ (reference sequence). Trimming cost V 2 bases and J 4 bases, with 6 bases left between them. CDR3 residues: CASSLLTYEQYF. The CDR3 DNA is TGTGCCAGCAGCTTACTCACTTACGAGCAGTACTTC.

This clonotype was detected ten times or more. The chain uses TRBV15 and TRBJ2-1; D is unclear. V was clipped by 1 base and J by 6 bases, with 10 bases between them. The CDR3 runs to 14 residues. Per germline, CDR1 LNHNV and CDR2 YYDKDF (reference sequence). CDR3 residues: CATSRVEPINEQFF. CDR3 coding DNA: TGTGCCACCAGCAGAGTCGAGCCAATCAATGAGCAGTTCTTC.

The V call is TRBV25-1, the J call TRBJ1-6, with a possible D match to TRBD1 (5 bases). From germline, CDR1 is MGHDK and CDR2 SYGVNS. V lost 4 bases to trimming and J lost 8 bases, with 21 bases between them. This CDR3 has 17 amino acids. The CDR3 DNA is TGTGCCAGCAGTGCTAGGGACTCGGGGCAGACCTATTCACCCCTCCACTTT. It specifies CASSARDSGQTYSPLHF.

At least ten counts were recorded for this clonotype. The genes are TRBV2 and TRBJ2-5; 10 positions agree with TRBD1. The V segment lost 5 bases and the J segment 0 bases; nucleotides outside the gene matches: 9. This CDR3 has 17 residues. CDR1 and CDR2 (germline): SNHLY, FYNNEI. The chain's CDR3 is CASSPGQGTSYQETQYF. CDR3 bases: TGTGCCAGCAGTCCGGGACAGGGGACCTCGTACCAAGAGACCCAGTACTTC.

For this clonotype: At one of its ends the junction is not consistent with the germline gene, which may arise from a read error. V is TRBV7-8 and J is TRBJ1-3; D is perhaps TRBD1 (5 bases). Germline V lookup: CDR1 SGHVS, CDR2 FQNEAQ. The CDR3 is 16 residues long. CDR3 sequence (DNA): TGTGCCACCCGGATCTTAGTAGGAGGGGTTGGGAACACCACATATTTT. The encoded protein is CATRILVGGVGNTTYF. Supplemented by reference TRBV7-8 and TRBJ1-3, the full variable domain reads GAGVSQSPRYKVAKRGQDVALRCDPISGHVSLFWYQQALGQGPEFLTYFQNEAQLDKSGLPSDRFFAERPEGSVSTLKIQRTQQEDSAVYLCATRILVGGVGNTTYFGEGSWLTVV.

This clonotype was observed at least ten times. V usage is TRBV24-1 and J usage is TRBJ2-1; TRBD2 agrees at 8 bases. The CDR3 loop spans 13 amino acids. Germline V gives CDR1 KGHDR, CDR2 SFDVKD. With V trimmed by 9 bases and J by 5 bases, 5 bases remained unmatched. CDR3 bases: TGTGCCACCCATAGCGGGAAGAACAATGAGCAGTTCTTC. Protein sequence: CATHSGKNNEQFF.

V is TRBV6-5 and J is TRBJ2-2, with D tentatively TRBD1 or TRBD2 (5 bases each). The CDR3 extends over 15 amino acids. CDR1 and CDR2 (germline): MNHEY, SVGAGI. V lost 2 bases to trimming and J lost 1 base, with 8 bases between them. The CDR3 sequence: CASSYGGWNTGELFF. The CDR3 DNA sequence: TGTGCCAGCAGTTACGGGGGTTGGAACACCGGGGAGCTGTTTTTT.

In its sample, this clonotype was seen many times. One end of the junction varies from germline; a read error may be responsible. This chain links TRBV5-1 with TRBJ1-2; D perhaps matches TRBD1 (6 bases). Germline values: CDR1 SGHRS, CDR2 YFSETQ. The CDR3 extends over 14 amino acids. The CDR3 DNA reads TGTGCCAGCAGCTTGGGCCAGGGGAGCTATGGCTACACCTTC. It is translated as CASSLGQGSYGYTF.

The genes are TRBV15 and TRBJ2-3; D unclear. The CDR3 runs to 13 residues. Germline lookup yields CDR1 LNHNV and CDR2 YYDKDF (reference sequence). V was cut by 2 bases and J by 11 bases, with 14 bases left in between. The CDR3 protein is CATSRSYSYEQYF. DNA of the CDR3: TGTGCCACCAGCAGAAGTTATAGCTATGAGCAGTATTTT.

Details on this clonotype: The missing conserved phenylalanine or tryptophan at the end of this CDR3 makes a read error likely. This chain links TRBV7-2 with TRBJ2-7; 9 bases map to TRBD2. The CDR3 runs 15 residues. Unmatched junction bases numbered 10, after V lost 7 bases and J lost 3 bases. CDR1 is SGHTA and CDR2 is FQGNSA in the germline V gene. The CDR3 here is CASTQGGLAYYEQYL. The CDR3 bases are TGTGCCAGCACCCAAGGCGGACTAGCGTACTACGAGCAGTACCTC.

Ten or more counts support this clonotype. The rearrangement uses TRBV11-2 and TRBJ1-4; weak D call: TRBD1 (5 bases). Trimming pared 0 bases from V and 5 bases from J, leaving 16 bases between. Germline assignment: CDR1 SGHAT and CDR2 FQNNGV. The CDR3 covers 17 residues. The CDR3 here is CASSLDPRRGPNEKLFF. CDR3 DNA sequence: TGTGCCAGCAGCTTAGATCCGAGGAGGGGCCCGAATGAAAAACTGTTTTTT.

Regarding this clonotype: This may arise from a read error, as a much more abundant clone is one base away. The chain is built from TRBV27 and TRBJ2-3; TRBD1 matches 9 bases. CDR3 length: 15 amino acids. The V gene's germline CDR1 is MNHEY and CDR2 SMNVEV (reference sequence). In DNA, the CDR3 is TGTGCCAGCAGCCTCCGGGACAGGGATACAGATAGGCAGTATTTT. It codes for CASSLRDRDTDRQYF.

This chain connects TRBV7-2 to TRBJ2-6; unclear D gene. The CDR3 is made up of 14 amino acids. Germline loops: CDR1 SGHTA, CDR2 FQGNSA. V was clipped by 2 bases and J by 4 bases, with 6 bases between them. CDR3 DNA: TGTGCCAGCAGCTTAAACGGGGGGGCCAACGTCCTGACTTTC. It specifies CASSLNGGANVLTF.

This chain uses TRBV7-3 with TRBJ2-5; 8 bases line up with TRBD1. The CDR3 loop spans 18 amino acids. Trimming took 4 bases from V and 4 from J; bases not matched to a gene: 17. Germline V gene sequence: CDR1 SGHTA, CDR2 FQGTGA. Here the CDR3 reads CASSSNYLRTGLGETQYF. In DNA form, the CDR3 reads TGTGCCAGCAGCTCGAACTACCTACGGACAGGGCTCGGAGAGACCCAGTACTTC.

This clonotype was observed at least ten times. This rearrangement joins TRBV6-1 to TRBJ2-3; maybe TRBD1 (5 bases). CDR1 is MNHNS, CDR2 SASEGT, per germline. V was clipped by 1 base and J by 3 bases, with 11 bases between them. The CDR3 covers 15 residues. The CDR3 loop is CASSEVWGPTDTQYF. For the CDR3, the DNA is TGTGCCAGCAGTGAAGTGTGGGGCCCTACAGATACGCAGTATTTT.

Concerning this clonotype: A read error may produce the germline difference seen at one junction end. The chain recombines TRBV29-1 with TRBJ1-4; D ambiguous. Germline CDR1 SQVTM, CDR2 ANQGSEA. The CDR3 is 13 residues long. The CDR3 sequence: CSVVSATNEKLSF. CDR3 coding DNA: TGCAGCGTTGTATCTGCGACTAATGAAAAACTGTCTTTT.

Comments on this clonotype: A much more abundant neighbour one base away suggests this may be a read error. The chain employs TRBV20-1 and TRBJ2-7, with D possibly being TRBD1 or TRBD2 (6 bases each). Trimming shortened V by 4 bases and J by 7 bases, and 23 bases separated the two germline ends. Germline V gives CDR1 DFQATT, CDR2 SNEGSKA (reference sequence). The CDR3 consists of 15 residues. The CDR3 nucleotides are TGCAGTGCTACAGGGGCGGGACTCCGTTCCTCGGAGCAGTACTTC. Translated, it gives CSATGAGLRSSEQYF.

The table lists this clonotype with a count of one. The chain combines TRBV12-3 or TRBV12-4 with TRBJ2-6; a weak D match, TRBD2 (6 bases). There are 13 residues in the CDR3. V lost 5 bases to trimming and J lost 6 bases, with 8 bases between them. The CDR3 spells CASSRDSANVLTF. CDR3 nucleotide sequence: TGTGCCAGCAGTCGGGACTCGGCCAACGTCCTGACTTTC.